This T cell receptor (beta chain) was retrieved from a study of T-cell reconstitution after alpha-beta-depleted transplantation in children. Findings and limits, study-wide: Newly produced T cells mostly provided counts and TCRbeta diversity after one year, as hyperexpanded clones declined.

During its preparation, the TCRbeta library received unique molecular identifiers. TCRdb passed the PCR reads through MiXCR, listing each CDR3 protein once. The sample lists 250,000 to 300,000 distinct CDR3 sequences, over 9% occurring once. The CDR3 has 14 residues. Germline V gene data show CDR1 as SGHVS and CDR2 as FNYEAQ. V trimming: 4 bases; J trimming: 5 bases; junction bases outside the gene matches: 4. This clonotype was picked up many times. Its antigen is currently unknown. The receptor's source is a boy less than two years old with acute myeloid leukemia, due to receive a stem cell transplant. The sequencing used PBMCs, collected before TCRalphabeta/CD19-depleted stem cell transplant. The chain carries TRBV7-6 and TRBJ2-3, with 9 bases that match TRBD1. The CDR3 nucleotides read TGTGCCAGCAGCTCTAACAGGGGGCGAGATACGCAGTATTTT. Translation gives CASSSNRGRDTQYF.